This TCR beta chain was identified in a study of blood T cell repertoires in COVID-19 (TCRdb year 2020). For the wider study: Samples covering the acute and convalescent phases of COVID-19 were provided by collaborators in the United States, Italy and Spain. The prospective study material was composed of cDNA or gDNA derived from T cells, B-cell-depleted T cells, or PBMCs. Subjects who had been exposed to COVID-19, were actively infected with it, or had recovered from it provided the deeply sampled blood TCRbeta repertoires that made up the dataset. The repertoires were made available in a free public database intended to serve as a resource for research on the immune response to SARS-CoV-2. Samples came from the ongoing ImmuneRACE study (first 160 participants) plus 1,254 subjects from 6 global collaborators. Nearly every sample came with metadata listing a de-identified subject ID, COVID-19 status, age in years and sex. Where available, HLA class I and class II types were obtained from metadata supplied by the sample provider rather than from assay-based typing.

Participants in the prospective study were aged about 18 to 95 years, lived in 24 United States geographic areas, and enrolled through a virtual design. To assign participants to cohorts, the prospective study relied on clinical history that participants themselves reported in a screening survey and a study questionnaire. Recovered participants in ImmuneRACE Cohort 3 were defined by two consecutive negative NP/OP PCR tests, clearance by a healthcare professional, or resolution of symptoms. In the prospective study, mobile phlebotomists collected whole blood, serum and a nasopharyngeal or oropharyngeal swab from each participant. Prospective study participants could optionally give additional blood draws and questionnaires over an approximately 2-month period. Before DNA extraction, prospective study blood samples were shipped either frozen or at room temperature. TCRbeta CDR3 regions were amplified from genomic DNA using the immunoSEQ Assay, a bias-controlled multiplex PCR. Per the source publication's procedure: The number of nucleated cells in each sample was estimated by amplification of reference gene primers within the assay. To quantify the absolute abundance of each unique TCRbeta CDR3 rearrangement, sequence reads were collapsed and filtered. For each sample, productive Simpson clonality was calculated as the square root of Simpson's diversity index across productive rearrangements. The immuneACCESS repertoire file appears here via TCRdb, limited to in-frame rearrangements. These files lack a portion of the clones; in checked studies, under half of the deficit traces to unresolved V genes, and the cause of the others is not known. The V and J calls and clone size were taken over from that table, and D and trimming were inferred from the DNA. This sample lists hundreds of thousands of clones; around 86% were detected once. Less than 20% of the sample is held by the ten biggest clonotypes.

The CDR3 covers 18 residues, taking in both the cysteine and the phenylalanine. Just CDR3 DNA is preserved here, 54 bases in frame from base 1. CDR1 is given as SGHRS and CDR2 as YFSETQ, both from the germline V gene. Trimming takes 4 bases off V and 3 bases off J; junction bases not matched to a gene: 9. In the case of this clone: Its antigen remains undetermined. One base away there is no much larger clone; base qualities are not given.

Overall study results and their limits: The quantity of clinical and demographic metadata differed by source and by participant and was supplied without curation.

This TCR was sampled from a man between 18 and 35 years old who had recovered from COVID-19. The sequenced sample was PBMCs or T cells enriched from blood (not recorded which). This sequence uses TRBV5-1 and TRBJ2-1; 14 of the junction bases match TRBD2. The sequenced DNA: TGCGCCAGCAGCCCAGACCCCGGGACTAGCGGGAGCTACAATGAGCAGTTCTTC. This yields the protein CASSPDPGTSGSYNEQFF.